Below are 7 T cell receptor beta chains sequenced from a single sample in a study of blood T cell repertoires in COVID-19. Profiled with immunoSEQ multiplex PCR; TCRdb holds only in-frame clones, not every one. The table has 300,000 to 400,000 clones, roughly 90% seen once; the top ten hold around 2.8%. Material for sequencing was peripheral blood. The source is a woman in her 30s with COVID-19, enrolled during active disease.

The chain is built from TRBV6-5 and TRBJ2-5; TRBD1 aligns across 7 bases. This CDR3 contains 13 residues. With V trimmed by 8 bases and J by 5 bases, 8 bases remained unmatched. Germline assignment: CDR1 MNHEY and CDR2 SVGAGI. The CDR3 DNA reads as TGTGCCAGCGAGGGCAGGGGGAAGGAGACCCAGTACTTC. Amino acid sequence: CASEGRGKETQYF.

The chain combines TRBV6-5 with TRBJ2-3; tentative D call: TRBD1 (6 bases). This CDR3 is built from 12 residues. V lost 8 bases, J lost 3 bases, and 9 bases lay in between. CDR1 and CDR2 from the germline V gene are MNHEY and SVGAGI. The chain's CDR3 is CASAGATDTQYF. Here the CDR3 DNA reads TGTGCCAGCGCAGGGGCAACAGATACGCAGTATTTT.

The chain uses TRBV7-9 and TRBJ2-7, with D possibly matching TRBD2 (6 bases). Trimming cost V 6 bases and J 2 bases, with 14 bases left between them. The germline CDR1 and CDR2 sequences are SEHNR and FQNEAQ (reference sequence). The CDR3 runs 14 residues. CDR3 bases: TGTGCCAGCAGTTTTCCGGGGGATACCTACGAGCAGTACGTC. This translates into CASSFPGDTYEQYV.

The chain uses TRBV21-1 and TRBJ2-1; the table's D call, TRBD1, was not checked against the DNA. TRBV21-1 is recorded as a pseudogene. The CDR3 consists of 15 residues. The CDR3, as DNA: TGTGCCAGCAGCAAAGAAGGCAGGGCCTACAATGAGCAGTTCTTC. Protein sequence: CASSKEGRAYNEQFF.

The chain joins TRBV2 to TRBJ1-1, with a weak D call TRBD1 (6 bases). Germline CDR1 reads SNHLY; CDR2 reads FYNNEI. This CDR3 has 14 residues. Trimming cost V 2 bases and J 4 bases, with 11 bases left between them. The CDR3 bases are TGTGCCAGCAGTGAATACACAGGGCGCACTGAAGCTTTCTTT. Translating it yields CASSEYTGRTEAFF.

This chain links TRBV2 with TRBJ2-1; the match to TRBD2 covers 8 bases. Germline-derived CDR1 and CDR2 are SNHLY and FYNNEI. The CDR3 has 15 amino acids. V gave up 6 bases and J gave up 8 bases; unmatched junction bases: 12. Here the CDR3 reads CASRKTSGGSHEQFF. In DNA form, the CDR3 reads TGTGCCAGCAGGAAAACTAGCGGAGGCAGCCATGAGCAGTTCTTC.

This chain connects TRBV6-2 or TRBV6-3 to TRBJ1-6; 7 nucleotides match TRBD1. From germline, CDR1 is MNHEY and CDR2 SVGEGT. V lost 3 bases to trimming and J lost 6 bases; unmatched junction nucleotides: 14. The CDR3 totals 18 residues. DNA for the CDR3: TGTGCCAGCAGTTATGAAGACAGGGTTTTAATCGGTAATTCACCCCTCCACTTT. Translated, it gives CASSYEDRVLIGNSPLHF.